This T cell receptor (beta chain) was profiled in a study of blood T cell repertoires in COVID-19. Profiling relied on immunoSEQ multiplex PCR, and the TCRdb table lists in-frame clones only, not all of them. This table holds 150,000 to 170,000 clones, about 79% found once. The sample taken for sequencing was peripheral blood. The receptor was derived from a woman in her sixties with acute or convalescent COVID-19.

In nucleotides, the CDR3 is TGTGCCAGCAGAGGGACACTTAGCAATCAGCCCCAGCATTTT. Protein sequence: CASRGTLSNQPQHF. This rearrangement joins TRBV2 to TRBJ1-5, with D possibly being TRBD1 (6 bases). CDR3 length: 14 residues. The germline V and J ends were trimmed by 6 bases and 0 bases, with 9 bases remaining between them. Germline V gives CDR1 SNHLY, CDR2 FYNNEI.